This T cell receptor (beta chain) is drawn from a study of monozygotic twins with inflammatory bowel disease. Study-wide points: Healthy twins showed more clonotype sharing with others than IBD patients, especially patients with disease activity.

The germline V gene has CDR1 SNHLY and CDR2 FYNNEI. CDR3 length: 13 amino acids. TCRdb re-called the 5' RACE reads; one entry per CDR3 protein, DNA not given. Its table records under 200,000 distinct CDR3 sequences. Blood samples measuring roughly 2.5 ml were taken per donor. As regards this clonotype: Its target is unknown.

The clonotype was recovered from a human donor with ulcerative colitis or Crohn's disease, or a healthy co-twin of an affected twin (not recorded which). Sample: blood. The chain uses TRBV2 and TRBJ1-4. The CDR3 is CASSDRLNEKLFF.